Sequencing of this TCR beta chain was carried out in a study of CD8+CD57+ T cells in acquired aplastic anemia. The wider study: The average for DNA from sorted CD4+ and CD8+ cells was 3 to 3.5 ug. Some 9.9 million reads were obtained on average for healthy donor CD4+ cells.

This clonotype was detected many times. Antigen specificity is unknown. The TCR beta profiling, which covered VDJ combination and CDR3 sequence, was carried out using genomic DNA as the template. TCRdb redid the calling of the reads with MiXCR, one entry per CDR3 protein. The sample yields 100,000 to 150,000 distinct CDR3 sequences, less than 45% seen once. The study, taken as a whole, reports: Patient and control CD8+ Simpson's diversity was not significantly different. There were approximately 27 CD8+ CDR3 sequences that occurred in both patients and controls.

The sequenced material came from sorted CD4+, CD8+, or CD8+CD57+ T cells (not recorded which) from PBMCs. This clonotype originated in a human donor in good health, serving as a control.

The CDR3 DNA reads TGTGCCAGTAGTATAGGCTTTGGGGTCCAAGGCGGGGAAAAACTGTTTTTT. Residues: CASSIGFGVQGGEKLFF. This chain joins TRBV19 and TRBJ1-4, with no clear D. Germline values: CDR1 LNHDA, CDR2 SQIVND (reference sequence). V gave up 1 base and J gave up 8 bases, with 20 bases separating them. The CDR3 contains 17 residues.